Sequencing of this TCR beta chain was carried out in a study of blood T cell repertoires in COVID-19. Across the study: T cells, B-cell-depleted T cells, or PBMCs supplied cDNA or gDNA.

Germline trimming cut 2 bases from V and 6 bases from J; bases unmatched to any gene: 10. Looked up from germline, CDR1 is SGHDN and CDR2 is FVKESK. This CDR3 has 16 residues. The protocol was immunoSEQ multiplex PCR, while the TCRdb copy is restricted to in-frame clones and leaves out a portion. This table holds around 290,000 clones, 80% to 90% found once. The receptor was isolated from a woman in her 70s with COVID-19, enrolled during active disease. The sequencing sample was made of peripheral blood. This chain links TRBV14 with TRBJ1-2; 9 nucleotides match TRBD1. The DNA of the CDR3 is TGTGCCAGCAGCCAATCTCGGGACAGGGATATGAATGGCTACACCTTC. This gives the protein CASSQSRDRDMNGYTF.